Listed below are T cell receptor beta chains from one sample, sequenced in a study of CD8 T cells in ankylosing spondylitis. TCRdb reanalysed the 5' RACE reads using MiXCR and keeps one entry per CDR3 protein. The sample comprises around 320,000 distinct CDR3 sequences, about a fifth of which are singletons, and 3% to 4% rests with the top ten. The source material was blood, either unsorted or a sorted T cell fraction (not recorded which). Receptors originate from a female donor with ankylosing spondylitis or in good health (not recorded which). Each CDR3 is given with its conserved first and last residue. The D gene is left open where the match is weak. Rows give clone size only sometimes, using once, few, many, or a class for an expanded clone.

d_call	clone_size	v_call	j_call	cdr3_nt	cdr3_aa
NA	many	TRBV7-2	TRBJ1-1	TGTGCCAGCAGCTCGCTGGGGAACACTGAAGCTTTCTTT	CASSSLGNTEAFF
TRBD1	NA	TRBV10-2	TRBJ1-5	TGCGCCAGCAGTGAGGGACAGGGGGCTTATCAGCCCCAGCATTTT	CASSEGQGAYQPQHF
NA	few	TRBV20-1	TRBJ1-2	TGCAGTGCTAGAGATCCCCCTGCAGCTTCTCCCTATGGCTACACCTTC	CSARDPPAASPYGYTF
TRBD2	NA	TRBV6-5	TRBJ2-7	TGTGCCAGCAGTTCCCCAAGCGGGAGGGCCAGTGAGCAGTACTTC	CASSSPSGRASEQYF
NA	NA	TRBV7-9	TRBJ1-4	TGTGCCAGCAGCTTAGCCGCAACTAATGAAAAACTGTTTTTT	CASSLAATNEKLFF
TRBD2	NA	TRBV18	TRBJ2-2	TGTGCCAGCTCACCGCGTCTAGCGGGAGGCGGAACCGGGGAGCTGTTTTTT	CASSPRLAGGGTGELFF
TRBD2	few	TRBV24-1	TRBJ2-5	TGTGCCACCAGTGACCCCCTGGGGGGAGGGCAAGAGACCCAGTACTTC	CATSDPLGGGQETQYF
TRBD1	few	TRBV6-1	TRBJ1-2	TGTGCCAGCAGTAAGGGACAGTCTAACTATGGCTACACCTTC	CASSKGQSNYGYTF
NA	few	TRBV7-2	TRBJ2-2	TGTGCCAGCCGAGGATTGGGCACCGGGGAGCTGTTTTTT	CASRGLGTGELFF
NA	few	TRBV28	TRBJ2-7	TGTGCCAGCAGTTCCCCAAGCGGACCTTCCTACGAGCAGTACTTC	CASSSPSGPSYEQYF
NA	NA	TRBV20-1	TRBJ2-5	TGCAGTGCTCCCACCGGGACTGAAGAGACCCAGTACTTC	CSAPTGTEETQYF
NA	few	TRBV6-1	TRBJ1-3	TGTGCCAGCAGTGAAGCGGTAGGAGGCTCTGGAAACACCATATATTTT	CASSEAVGGSGNTIYF
TRBD1	NA	TRBV12-3/TRBV12-4	TRBJ1-2	TGTGCCAGCAGTTTGGGAGGACAGGGGGTTTATGGCTACACCTTC	CASSLGGQGVYGYTF
TRBD2	few	TRBV28	TRBJ2-3	TGTGCCAGCAGTCCCTTCTTAGCGGGAGCGACAGATACGCAGTATTTT	CASSPFLAGATDTQYF
NA	many	TRBV29-1	TRBJ2-5	TGCAGCGTTCGTGGGGATAAAGAGACCCAGTACTTC	CSVRGDKETQYF
NA	few	TRBV7-7	TRBJ1-3	TGTGCCAGCAGCCCCCCGGGGTTTGGAAACACCATATATTTT	CASSPPGFGNTIYF
NA	NA	TRBV5-1	TRBJ2-3	TGCGCCAGCAGCTCCGTGACAGGCACAGATACGCAGTATTTT	CASSSVTGTDTQYF
NA	NA	TRBV20-1	TRBJ1-6	TGCGCCGCGGTTTATAATTCACCCCTCCACTTT	CAAVYNSPLHF
NA	NA	TRBV19	TRBJ2-7	TGTGCCCTCGAGGAAGTAAGCTTAGGAGGGGACGGGAGCTCCTACGAGCAGTACTTC	CALEEVSLGGDGSSYEQYF
NA	NA	TRBV9	TRBJ2-2	TGTGCCAGCAGCGTAGCCGGCACCGGGGAGCTGTTTTTT	CASSVAGTGELFF
TRBD1	NA	TRBV5-1	TRBJ2-1	TGCGCCAGCAGCCCAACCGGGACAGGGGGAGATGAGCAGTTCTTC	CASSPTGTGGDEQFF
TRBD2	few	TRBV30	TRBJ2-3	TGTGCCTGGAGTGTTGCAGCTAGCGGAACAGATACGCAGTATTTT	CAWSVAASGTDTQYF
TRBD1	few	TRBV7-3	TRBJ1-2	TGTGCCAGCAGCAAAACCGGGACAGGGGACGGAGGCTACACCTTC	CASSKTGTGDGGYTF
NA	NA	TRBV20-1	TRBJ2-7	TGCAGTGCTAGGTGGTCCTACGAGCAGTACTTC	CSARWSYEQYF
TRBD2	NA	TRBV9	TRBJ2-1	TGTGCCAGCAGCCCCCCGGGACTAAACCTTGAGCAGTTCTTC	CASSPPGLNLEQFF
NA	NA	TRBV12-3/TRBV12-4	TRBJ1-1	TGTGCCAGCAGTTTGGGGGAAGCGACTGAAGCTTTCTTT	CASSLGEATEAFF
NA	few	TRBV25-1	TRBJ1-1	TGTGCCAGCAGTGAGGGAAGGACTGAAGCTTTCTTT	CASSEGRTEAFF